Presented here are 19 T cell receptor beta chains from one specimen sequenced in a study of blood T cell repertoires in COVID-19. The assay was immunoSEQ multiplex PCR, and TCRdb's table has in-frame clones only and misses some. This table holds 120,000 or so clones, more than 75% found once. Source material: peripheral blood. These receptors all stem from a man aged 60 to 69 with acute or convalescent COVID-19.

The table lists this clone with a count of one. This chain links TRBV2 with TRBJ1-1; TRBD1 matches 7 bases. Germline values: CDR1 SNHLY, CDR2 FYNNEI. This CDR3 comprises 13 residues. The ends lost 6 bases at V and 7 bases at J; junction bases unmatched: 8. CDR3 region: CASRRDSQGEAFF. DNA for the CDR3: TGTGCCAGCAGGAGGGACAGTCAGGGTGAAGCTTTCTTT. Full variable domain (outside the CDR3, taken from reference TRBV2 and TRBJ1-1): EPEVTQTPSHQVTQMGQEVILRCVPISNHLYFYWYRQILGQKVEFLVSFYNNEISEKSEIFDDQFSVERPDGSNFTLKIRSTKLEDSAMYFCASRRDSQGEAFFGQGTRLTVV.

This chain connects TRBV24-1 to TRBJ2-3; 8 bases map to TRBD2. From germline, CDR1 is KGHDR and CDR2 SFDVKD. The CDR3 is made up of 15 amino acids. The V and J ends lost 1 base and 2 bases, in that order; junction bases with no gene match: 1. This chain's CDR3 is CATSDFSGNTDTQYF. CDR3 DNA: TGTGCCACCAGTGATTTTAGCGGGAACACAGATACGCAGTATTTT.

The V call is TRBV4-1, the J call TRBJ2-7; 7 nucleotides align to TRBD2. This CDR3 is built from 15 residues. The V and J ends lost 1 base and 2 bases, in that order; junction bases with no gene match: 5. Germline V CDR1 and CDR2: MGHRA, YSYEKL. CDR3 residues: CASSQGGGSAYEQYF. The DNA for the CDR3 is TGCGCCAGCAGCCAAGGGGGAGGGTCCGCCTACGAGCAGTACTTC.

The rearrangement uses TRBV9 and TRBJ2-7, with a weak D call TRBD2 (6 bases). This CDR3 has 13 residues. Germline CDR1 and CDR2: SGDLS and YYNGEE. V dropped 4 bases and J dropped 5 bases, with 13 bases sitting between them. The CDR3 nucleotides read TGTGCCAGCAGCCCAGGCCCGGGAGACGAGCAGTACTTC. Its translation: CASSPGPGDEQYF.

The chain has TRBV5-8 and TRBJ2-5; tentatively, D is TRBD2 (6 bases). Trimming stripped 2 bases from V and 7 bases from J, with 9 bases between. The CDR3 totals 12 residues. The germline gives CDR1 SGHTS, CDR2 YDEGEE. This chain's CDR3 is CASSFGGVTQYF. The CDR3 region has the DNA TGTGCCAGCAGCTTCGGGGGAGTGACCCAGTACTTC.

CDR3 region: CASSPPSRDRRNTEAFF. CDR3 sequence (DNA): TGTGCCAGCTCACCACCTTCCCGGGACAGAAGGAACACTGAAGCTTTCTTT. The chain carries TRBV18 and TRBJ1-1; 7 bases fit TRBD1. This CDR3 comprises 17 residues. Losses at the gene ends were 0 bases for V and 1 base for J; bases not matched to a gene: 8. CDR1 and CDR2 from the germline V gene are KGHSH and LQKENI.

The chain recombines TRBV15 with TRBJ1-1; 7 bases are a match to TRBD1. CDR3 length: 15 residues. V dropped 1 base and J dropped 4; count of bases not matched to a gene: 6. The germline CDR1 and CDR2 sequences are LNHNV and YYDKDF (reference sequence). Here the CDR3 reads CATSRGDSLVTEAFF. In DNA, the CDR3 is TGTGCCACCAGCAGAGGGGACAGTTTGGTCACTGAAGCTTTCTTT.

The rearrangement links TRBV9 to TRBJ2-5; TRBD2 matches 11 bases. The germline gives CDR1 SGDLS, CDR2 YYNGEE. The length of the CDR3 is 15 residues. Unmatched junction bases numbered 4, after V lost 4 bases and J lost 2 bases. CDR3: CASSSSGRFQETQYF. CDR3 DNA: TGTGCCAGCAGCTCTAGCGGGAGGTTTCAAGAGACCCAGTACTTC.

V and J are TRBV7-3 and TRBJ2-1; TRBD2 matches 7 bases. Germline V gene sequence: CDR1 SGHTA, CDR2 FQGTGA. Trimming at V came to 5 bases and at J to 2 bases, leaving 6 bases not matched to a gene. The CDR3 is made up of 15 amino acids. The CDR3 spells CASSLSGVTYNEQFF. CDR3 bases: TGTGCCAGCAGCCTGAGCGGGGTAACCTACAATGAGCAGTTCTTC.

The CDR3 region has the DNA TGTGCCAGCAGTCAAGGGGGCAGGAATGAAGCTTTCTTT. This gives the protein CASSQGGRNEAFF. The chain joins TRBV28 to TRBJ1-1, with TRBD1 matching 7 bases. This CDR3 comprises 13 residues. Germline trimming cut 5 bases from V and 7 bases from J; bases unmatched to any gene: 7. Germline V gene data show CDR1 as MDHEN and CDR2 as SYDVKM.

This chain joins TRBV18 and TRBJ1-2, with 11 bases aligning to TRBD1. Germline CDR1 reads KGHSH; CDR2 reads LQKENI. This CDR3 has 15 amino acids. The V segment lost 3 bases and the J segment 6 bases; nucleotides outside the gene matches: 6. CDR3 sequence (DNA): TGTGCCAGCTCACCCGGACAGGGGGCATGGGATGGCTACACCTTC. As protein: CASSPGQGAWDGYTF.

The gene calls are TRBV6-1 and TRBJ2-1; maybe TRBD2 (5 bases). Germline V gene lookup returns CDR1 MNHNS and CDR2 SASEGT. This CDR3 has 15 residues. Trimming took off 1 base at V and 6 bases at J, with 13 bases between the two ends. CDR3 bases: TGTGCCAGCAGTGAAGGGACTGGACCTTCCAATGAGCAGTTCTTC. This gives the protein CASSEGTGPSNEQFF.

The chain joins TRBV9 to TRBJ1-1, with 11 bases matching TRBD1. Germline V gene lookup returns CDR1 SGDLS and CDR2 YYNGEE. This CDR3 comprises 13 residues. Trimming removed 3 bases from V and 7 bases from J; junction bases left unmatched: 2. In DNA, the CDR3 is TGTGCCAGCAGCGCCGGGACAGGGGGTGAAGCTTTCTTT. Its translation: CASSAGTGGEAFF.

CDR3 sequence (DNA): TGTGCCAGCAGGCGCCGGGACAGGGGGCTTAATGAGCAGTTCTTC. Residues: CASRRRDRGLNEQFF. This chain joins TRBV28 and TRBJ2-1; 12 positions match TRBD1. Germline CDR1 and CDR2: MDHEN and SYDVKM. V shed 6 bases, J shed 7 bases, and the junction held 7 bases outside the gene matches. This CDR3 is built from 15 residues.

V and J are TRBV28 and TRBJ1-5, with 10 bases matching TRBD1. Germline V CDR1 and CDR2: MDHEN, SYDVKM. V lost 4 bases to trimming and J lost 0 bases; unmatched junction nucleotides: 3. This CDR3 has 16 amino acids. The CDR3, as DNA: TGTGCCAGCAGTTCAGACAGGGGGCCTAGCAATCAGCCCCAGCATTTT. Encoded protein: CASSSDRGPSNQPQHF.

V and J are TRBV7-9 and TRBJ2-1; 14 bases line up with TRBD2. V lost 7 bases, J lost 8 bases, and 7 bases stayed unmatched. The CDR3 covers 15 residues. CDR1 and CDR2 (germline): SEHNR, FQNEAQ (reference sequence). CDR3 amino acids: CASTGTSGRRDEQFF. Here the CDR3 DNA reads TGTGCCAGCACCGGGACTAGCGGGAGAAGGGATGAGCAGTTCTTC.

The chain is built from TRBV7-9 and TRBJ2-2; 9 nucleotides agree with TRBD1. The V segment lost 2 bases and the J segment 3 bases; nucleotides outside the gene matches: 4. The CDR3 has 16 residues. Per the germline V gene, CDR1 is SEHNR and CDR2 is FQNEAQ (reference sequence). The CDR3 bases are TGTGCCAGCAGCTTATGGGGACAGGGTTACACCGGGGAGCTGTTTTTT. This gives the protein CASSLWGQGYTGELFF.

The chain uses TRBV11-2 and TRBJ1-2; the D is unclear. CDR3 length: 15 residues. CDR1 is SGHAT and CDR2 is FQNNGV in the germline V gene. V shed 0 bases and J shed 8 bases, with 16 bases lying between them. DNA of the CDR3: TGTGCCAGCAGCTTAGATAGAAGCCGCAATGTAGGCTACACCTTC. This gives the protein CASSLDRSRNVGYTF.

V usage is TRBV19 and J usage is TRBJ1-1, with TRBD1 matching over 11 bases. Losses at the gene ends were 3 bases for V and 3 bases for J; bases not matched to a gene: 3. The CDR3 has 15 amino acids. Germline CDR1 is LNHDA and CDR2 is SQIVND (reference sequence). The CDR3 loop is CASSMDRGQDTEAFF. The CDR3 bases are TGTGCCAGTAGTATGGACAGGGGGCAGGACACTGAAGCTTTCTTT.